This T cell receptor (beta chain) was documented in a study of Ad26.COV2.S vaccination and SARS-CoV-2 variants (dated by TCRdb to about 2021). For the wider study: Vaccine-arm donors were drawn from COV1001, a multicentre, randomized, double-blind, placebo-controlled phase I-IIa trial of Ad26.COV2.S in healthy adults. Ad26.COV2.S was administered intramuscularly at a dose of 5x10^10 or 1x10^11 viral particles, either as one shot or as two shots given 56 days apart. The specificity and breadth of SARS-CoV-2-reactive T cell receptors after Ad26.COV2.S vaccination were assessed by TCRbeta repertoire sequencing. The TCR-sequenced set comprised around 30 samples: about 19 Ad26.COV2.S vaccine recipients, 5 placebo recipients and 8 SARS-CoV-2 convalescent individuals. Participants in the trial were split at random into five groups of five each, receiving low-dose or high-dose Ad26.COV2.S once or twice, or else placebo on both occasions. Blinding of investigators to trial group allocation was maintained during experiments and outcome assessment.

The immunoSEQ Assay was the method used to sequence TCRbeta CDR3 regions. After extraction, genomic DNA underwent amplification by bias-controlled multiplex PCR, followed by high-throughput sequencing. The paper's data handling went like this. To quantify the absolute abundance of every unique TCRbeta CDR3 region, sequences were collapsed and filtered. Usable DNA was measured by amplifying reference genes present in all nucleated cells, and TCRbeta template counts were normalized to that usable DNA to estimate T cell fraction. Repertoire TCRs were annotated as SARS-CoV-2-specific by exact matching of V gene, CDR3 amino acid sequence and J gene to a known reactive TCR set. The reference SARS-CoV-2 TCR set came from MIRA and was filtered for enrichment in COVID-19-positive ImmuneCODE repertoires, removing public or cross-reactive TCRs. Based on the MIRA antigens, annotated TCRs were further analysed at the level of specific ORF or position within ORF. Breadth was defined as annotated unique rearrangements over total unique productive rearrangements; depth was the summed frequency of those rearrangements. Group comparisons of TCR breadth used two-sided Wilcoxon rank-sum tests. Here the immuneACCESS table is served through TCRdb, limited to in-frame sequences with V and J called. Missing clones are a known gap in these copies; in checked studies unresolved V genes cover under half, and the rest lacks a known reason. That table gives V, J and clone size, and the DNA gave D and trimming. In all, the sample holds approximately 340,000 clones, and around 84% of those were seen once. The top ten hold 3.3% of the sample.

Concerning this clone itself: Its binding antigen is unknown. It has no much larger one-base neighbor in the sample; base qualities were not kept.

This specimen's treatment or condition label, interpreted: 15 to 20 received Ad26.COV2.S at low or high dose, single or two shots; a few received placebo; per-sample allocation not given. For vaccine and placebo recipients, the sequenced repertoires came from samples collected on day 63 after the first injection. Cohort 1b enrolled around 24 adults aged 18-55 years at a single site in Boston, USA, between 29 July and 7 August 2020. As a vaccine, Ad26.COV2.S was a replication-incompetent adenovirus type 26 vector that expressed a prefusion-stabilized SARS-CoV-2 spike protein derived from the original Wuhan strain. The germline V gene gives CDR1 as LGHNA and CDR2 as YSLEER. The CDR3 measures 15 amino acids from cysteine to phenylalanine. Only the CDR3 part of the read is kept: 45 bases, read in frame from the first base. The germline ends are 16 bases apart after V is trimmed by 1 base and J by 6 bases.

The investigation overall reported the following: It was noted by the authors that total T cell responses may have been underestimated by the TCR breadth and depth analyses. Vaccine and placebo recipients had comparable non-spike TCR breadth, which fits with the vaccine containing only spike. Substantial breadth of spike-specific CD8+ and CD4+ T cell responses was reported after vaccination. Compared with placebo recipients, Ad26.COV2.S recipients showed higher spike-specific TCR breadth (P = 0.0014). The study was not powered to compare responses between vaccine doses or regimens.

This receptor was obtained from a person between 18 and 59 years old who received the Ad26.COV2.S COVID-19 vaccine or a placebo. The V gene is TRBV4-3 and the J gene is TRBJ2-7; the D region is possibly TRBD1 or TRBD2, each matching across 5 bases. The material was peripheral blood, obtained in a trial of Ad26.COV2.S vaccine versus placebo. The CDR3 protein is CASSQVRGAVSEQYF. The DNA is TGCGCCAGCAGCCAAGTGAGAGGGGCAGTCTCCGAGCAGTACTTC.